The subject of this entry is one T cell receptor beta chain. Its antigen is currently unknown. The data stem from a study of beta chain features in type 1 diabetes. General study points: The study found moderately but significantly shorter TCRB CDR3s in all four CD4+ subsets of Type 1 diabetes patients. Patients' naive, central memory and Treg TCRB repertoires seemed closer to one another than those of healthy donors.

The V and J ends lost 3 bases and 7 bases, in that order; junction bases with no gene match: 9. This CDR3 has 16 residues. From germline, CDR1 is SGDLS and CDR2 YYNGEE. All of the isolated RNA was reverse transcribed, so expressed TCRB transcripts were sequenced. For naive, central memory and regulatory T cell samples, reads averaged roughly 3.5 million. The table came from immunoSEQ multiplex PCR; TCRdb's copy has only in-frame clones and leaves some out. Of 300,000 or so clones listed, about 13% were seen once; the top ten hold under 0.02%. The genes are TRBV9 and TRBJ2-1; TRBD2 aligns across 11 bases. The sequenced sample consisted of naive CD4+ T cells from blood. The sequence derives from a man aged 30 to 45 with type 1 diabetes. The CDR3 bases are TGTGCCAGCAGCGCCGCCCTCTTAGCGGGAGGGAATGAGCAGTTCTTC. It specifies CASSAALLAGGNEQFF.